The 26 T cell receptor beta chains in this list originate from one sample, sequenced in a study of blood T cell repertoires in COVID-19. Repertoires were generated with immunoSEQ multiplex PCR, while TCRdb's copy carries only in-frame clones and drops some. The sample shows over 70,000 clones, less than 95% of them seen only once. The source material was peripheral blood. The receptors were sampled from a man aged 18 to 30 with COVID-19, enrolled during active disease.

The chain links TRBV3-1 (or the pseudogene TRBV3-2) to TRBJ1-6, with 9 positions matching TRBD1. This CDR3 is 14 amino acids long. CDR1 and CDR2 from the germline V gene are LGHDT and YNNKEL (reference sequence). V shed 4 bases, J shed 9 bases, and the junction held 4 bases outside the gene matches. For the CDR3, the DNA is TGTGCCAGCAGCCCCGGGACAGGGTTTTCACCCCTCCACTTT. Translation gives CASSPGTGFSPLHF.

DNA of the CDR3: TGTGCCGGAAAGGGAGGACAGGGGGCCATCCCAGATACGCAGTATTTT. Amino acid sequence: CAGKGGQGAIPDTQYF. The rearrangement uses TRBV6-6 and TRBJ2-3; 11 bases fit TRBD1. Germline V gene lookup returns CDR1 MNHNY and CDR2 SVGAGI (reference sequence). V gave up 11 bases and J gave up 4 bases; unmatched junction bases: 14. The CDR3 runs 16 residues.

The V gene is TRBV28, the J gene TRBJ2-7, with TRBD1 matching 7 bases. The CDR3 extends over 14 amino acids. Trimming removed 5 bases from V and 2 bases from J; junction bases left unmatched: 6. Germline V CDR1 and CDR2: MDHEN, SYDVKM. This CDR3 is CASSPDREAYEQYF. In DNA, the CDR3 is TGTGCCAGCAGTCCCGACAGGGAAGCCTACGAGCAGTACTTC.

The genes are TRBV19 and TRBJ1-5; 11 nucleotides align to TRBD1. Germline CDR1 and CDR2: LNHDA and SQIVND (reference sequence). The CDR3 sequence is 16 residues long. Losses at the gene ends were 5 bases for V and 6 bases for J; bases not matched to a gene: 9. CDR3 sequence reads: CASSPRTGGGSQPQHF. The CDR3 nucleotides read TGTGCCAGTAGTCCCAGGACAGGGGGCGGGAGTCAGCCCCAGCATTTT.

The rearrangement uses TRBV5-1 and TRBJ2-6, with D possibly TRBD1 on 6 matching bases. The CDR3 loop spans 18 amino acids. Per germline, CDR1 SGHRS and CDR2 YFSETQ. The ends were cut back, 3 bases at V and 1 base at J, with 17 bases in the middle. In DNA, the CDR3 is TGCGCCAGCAGCTCGACAGGTCTTGGATCGTCTGGGGCCAACGTCCTGACTTTC. Amino acids: CASSSTGLGSSGANVLTF.

The rearrangement joins TRBV19 to TRBJ2-2; TRBD1 agrees at 10 bases. CDR1 LNHDA and CDR2 SQIVND come from the germline V gene (reference sequence). The CDR3 is 14 residues long. The ends lost 6 bases at V and 7 bases at J; junction bases unmatched: 5. This CDR3 is CASRRTGGGGELFF. Here the CDR3 DNA reads TGTGCCAGTAGGAGGACAGGGGGTGGCGGGGAGCTGTTTTTT.

The chain joins TRBV7-2 to TRBJ2-7, with D tentatively TRBD1 (6 bases). The germline V gene has CDR1 SGHTA and CDR2 FQGNSA. CDR3 size: 14 residues. The V end lost 5 bases, the J end lost 4 bases, and 15 bases lay between the germline ends. DNA for the CDR3: TGTGCCAGCAGCCGTGTACAGGGATCGTACGAGCAGTACTTC. Translated: CASSRVQGSYEQYF.

The chain couples TRBV6-1 to TRBJ1-3; D not resolved. Looked up from germline, CDR1 is MNHNS and CDR2 is SASEGT. The CDR3 contains 15 residues. V was trimmed by 3 bases and J by 0 bases, leaving 9 bases between them. CDR3 bases: TGTGCCAGCAGTGACGAGGCCAGCTCTGGAAACACCATATATTTT. The encoded protein is CASSDEASSGNTIYF.

The J gene is TRBJ2-7, the V gene TRBV18; 7 nucleotides align to TRBD1. The germline CDR1 and CDR2 sequences are KGHSH and LQKENI. The CDR3 sequence is 16 residues long. V lost 3 bases to trimming and J lost 0 bases; unmatched junction nucleotides: 8. CDR3 nucleotide sequence: TGTGCCAGCTCACCCAGGACAGGCATGAGCTCCTACGAGCAGTACTTC. This codes for CASSPRTGMSSYEQYF.

V and J are TRBV6-2 or TRBV6-3 and TRBJ1-2; TRBD1 matches at 7 bases. After removal of 5 bases from V and 6 bases from J, the junction contained 9 bases not matched to a gene. Germline CDR1 MNHEY, CDR2 SVGEGT. The CDR3 runs 14 residues. CDR3 protein: CASSLPGQANGYTF. The CDR3 DNA reads as TGTGCCAGCAGTCTGCCCGGACAGGCCAATGGCTACACCTTC.

The rearrangement links TRBV3-1 (or the pseudogene TRBV3-2) to TRBJ2-7, with D possibly TRBD2 on 5 matching bases. This CDR3 is built from 13 residues. Germline V lookup: CDR1 LGHDT, CDR2 YNNKEL (reference sequence). Trimming shortened V by 3 bases and J by 5 bases, and 11 bases separated the two germline ends. The CDR3 is CASSHRGAHEQYF. In DNA, the CDR3 is TGTGCCAGCAGCCATCGGGGTGCCCACGAGCAGTACTTC.

This clone came up once. J is TRBJ1-2 and V is TRBV4-3; D is perhaps TRBD1 (6 bases). This CDR3 comprises 15 residues. The germline gives CDR1 LGHNA, CDR2 YSLEER. Trimming took 4 bases from V and 1 from J, leaving 13 bases between them. CDR3: CASSPQGPGNYGYTF. The CDR3, as DNA: TGCGCCAGCAGCCCCCAGGGGCCGGGTAACTATGGCTACACCTTC.

The J gene is TRBJ1-5, the V gene TRBV6-2 or TRBV6-3, with TRBD1 as a possible D gene (6 bases). Germline V gene data show CDR1 as MNHEY and CDR2 as SVGEGT. Trimming took 5 bases from V and 0 from J, leaving 11 bases between them. The CDR3 runs 15 residues. The CDR3 coding sequence is TGTGCCAGCAGTGACCTACAGGGTAGCAATCAGCCCCAGCATTTT. It is translated as CASSDLQGSNQPQHF.

This chain joins TRBV6-2 or TRBV6-3 and TRBJ2-1, with unresolved D. The germline gives CDR1 MNHEY, CDR2 SVGEGT. V lost 5 bases and J lost 0, with 8 bases in between. CDR3 length: 14 residues. The CDR3 loop reads CASSRESSYNEQFF. The CDR3 DNA reads TGTGCCAGCAGTCGAGAGAGCTCCTACAATGAGCAGTTCTTC.

The V gene is TRBV27, the J gene TRBJ1-1; D gene unclear. The CDR3 has 13 amino acids. With 5 bases removed from V and 11 bases from J, the gap between germline ends came to 18 bases. Germline V CDR1 and CDR2: MNHEY, SMNVEV (reference sequence). The DNA of the CDR3 is TGTGCCAGCAGTAACCGCGGCGTAGTGTCGGCTTTCTTT. Translated: CASSNRGVVSAFF.

In DNA, the CDR3 is TGTGCCAGCAGTTACGGAGTCGTGCAGTACTTC. Protein product: CASSYGVVQYF. This chain uses TRBV6-2 or TRBV6-3 with TRBJ2-7; D uncertain. Germline values: CDR1 MNHEY, CDR2 SVGEGT. This CDR3 region has 11 residues. Deletions cut 2 bases from V and 9 bases from J, with 8 bases between.

The V and J genes are TRBV19 and TRBJ1-1; 7 bases agree with TRBD1. The V gene's germline CDR1 is LNHDA and CDR2 SQIVND (reference sequence). The V and J ends lost 6 bases and 5 bases, in that order; junction bases with no gene match: 6. The CDR3 covers 13 residues. This CDR3 is CASSVQGSTEAFF. The CDR3 DNA is TGTGCCAGTAGCGTACAGGGGTCGACTGAAGCTTTCTTT.

The chain carries TRBV27 and TRBJ2-2; D unresolved. The germline CDR1 and CDR2 sequences are MNHEY and SMNVEV (reference sequence). V gave up 5 bases and J gave up 2 bases, with 6 bases separating them. The CDR3 loop spans 13 amino acids. CDR3 DNA sequence: TGTGCCAGCAGTCCCTTAAACACCGGGGAGCTGTTTTTT. It specifies CASSPLNTGELFF.

The chain recombines TRBV28 with TRBJ1-2, with a weak D call TRBD1 (5 bases). CDR1 MDHEN and CDR2 SYDVKM come from the germline V gene. The CDR3 extends over 15 amino acids. Deletions cut 1 base from V and 4 bases from J, with 13 bases between. CDR3 sequence: CASSLYAGITYGYTF. DNA for the CDR3: TGTGCCAGCAGTTTATATGCAGGGATAACCTATGGCTACACCTTC.

The chain uses TRBV7-2 and TRBJ2-1, with a possible D match to TRBD2 (6 bases). Germline V gives CDR1 SGHTA, CDR2 FQGNSA. The CDR3 has 13 amino acids. V lost 4 bases and J lost 7, with 11 bases in between. The DNA for the CDR3 is TGTGCCAGCAGCTCCCGACTAGGTAATGAGCAGTTCTTC. Protein product: CASSSRLGNEQFF.

This rearrangement joins TRBV7-2 to TRBJ1-1; weak D call: TRBD1 (6 bases). This CDR3 is 13 amino acids long. V was clipped by 5 bases and J by 6 bases, with 13 bases between them. Germline CDR1 SGHTA, CDR2 FQGNSA. DNA of the CDR3: TGTGCCAGCAGCCAATACAGGGTCGCTGAAGCTTTCTTT. It specifies CASSQYRVAEAFF.

This sequence joins TRBV28 and TRBJ1-6, with D perhaps matching TRBD1 (6 bases). V gave up 2 bases and J gave up 8 bases, with 13 bases separating them. Germline values: CDR1 MDHEN, CDR2 SYDVKM. CDR3 length: 15 amino acids. CDR3 region: CASSLDDRYDSPLHF. The CDR3 DNA reads TGTGCCAGCAGTTTAGATGACAGGTATGATTCACCCCTCCACTTT. Full variable domain (missing parts from reference TRBV28 and TRBJ1-6): DVKVTQSSRYLVKRTGEKVFLECVQDMDHENMFWYRQDPGLGLRLIYFSYDVKMKEKGDIPEGYSVSREKKERFSLILESASTNQTSMYLCASSLDDRYDSPLHFGNGTRLTVT.

The rearrangement uses TRBV6-5 and TRBJ2-7; the match to TRBD1 covers 7 bases. Germline lookup yields CDR1 MNHEY and CDR2 SVGAGI. The V segment lost 10 bases and the J segment 3 bases; nucleotides outside the gene matches: 9. The CDR3 contains 13 residues. The CDR3 coding sequence is TGTGCCACCACGGGACAGACCAACTACGAGCAGTACTTC. Translating gives CATTGQTNYEQYF.

This rearrangement joins TRBV27 to TRBJ2-1; D is undetermined. Trimming stripped 3 bases from V and 0 bases from J, with 15 bases between. The CDR3 runs to 17 residues. CDR1 is MNHEY and CDR2 is SMNVEV in the germline V gene (reference sequence). CDR3 region: CASSLFRLAVSYNEQFF. DNA of the CDR3: TGTGCCAGCAGTTTGTTCCGCTTGGCGGTCTCCTACAATGAGCAGTTCTTC.

The chain is built from TRBV21-1 and TRBJ2-1; the table's D call, TRBD2, was not checked against the DNA. TRBV21-1 is noted as a pseudogene. CDR3 length equals 15 residues. The CDR3 DNA reads TGTGCCAGCAGCCGCGGGATCGGGGTAAGCAATGAGCAGTTCTTC. Protein product: CASSRGIGVSNEQFF.

The rearrangement uses TRBV29-1 and TRBJ2-3; possible D gene TRBD2, 6 bases. Germline V gene sequence: CDR1 SQVTM, CDR2 ANQGSEA. There are 14 residues in the CDR3. The V and J ends lost 8 bases and 1 base respectively, with 16 bases between them. Here the CDR3 DNA reads TGCAGCTTACTCGGAGGGGCCCGCACAGATACGCAGTATTTT. It yields the protein CSLLGGARTDTQYF.